Listed below are T cell receptor beta chains from one sample, sequenced in a study of PD-1 blockade in classical Hodgkin lymphoma. Produced via immunoSEQ multiplex PCR; TCRdb's table is partial and in-frame only. This table holds tens of thousands of clones, approximately 84% found once. Sequenced here: peripheral blood mononuclear cells (PBMCs), sampled at baseline. The receptor set was obtained from a human donor with classical Hodgkin lymphoma. Both conserved end residues are part of each CDR3. The D gene is left open where the match is weak. Size is stated for part of the rows, as once, few or many counts, or as a class when the clone is expanded.

v_gene	d_gene	abundance	j_gene	CDR3nt	CDR3aa
TRBV30	NA	NA	TRBJ2-5	TGTGCCTGGGGGGGGATGGGGACCCAGTACTTC	CAWGGMGTQYF
TRBV2	NA	NA	TRBJ2-1	TGTGCCAGCAGCCCTGCCAGTGAGCAGTTCTTC	CASSPASEQFF
TRBV4-1	TRBD2	NA	TRBJ2-3	TGCGCCAGCAGCTTCCTCTTTAGCGGGAGAGGGGATACGCAGTATTTT	CASSFLFSGRGDTQYF
TRBV13	NA	NA	TRBJ1-3	TGTGCCAGCAGCCGGGAGGGGGTCTCTGGAAACACCATATATTTT	CASSREGVSGNTIYF
TRBV6-1	NA	NA	TRBJ1-1	TGTGCCAGCAGTGAATCCATCGGCCGGTCGAACACTGAAGCTTTCTTT	CASSESIGRSNTEAFF
TRBV6-1	NA	NA	TRBJ2-6	TGTGCCAGCAGTTCCGACATATCTGGGGCCAACGTCCTGACTTTC	CASSSDISGANVLTF
TRBV5-4	NA	NA	TRBJ1-1	TGTGCCAGCAGCTTGGCGGCAGCAGGGAACACTGAAGCTTTCTTT	CASSLAAAGNTEAFF
TRBV4-3	TRBD1	NA	TRBJ2-2	TGCGCCAGCAGCCAAGATGGCAGGGGGCGTTGGACCGGGGAGCTGTTTTTT	CASSQDGRGRWTGELFF
TRBV6-4	NA	NA	TRBJ2-2	TGTGCCAGCAGTGACAGGGACACCGGGGAGCTGTTTTTT	CASSDRDTGELFF
TRBV4-1	TRBD2	NA	TRBJ2-1	TGCGCCAGCAGCCAGGAGGGACTAGCGGGCCATGAGCAGTTCTTC	CASSQEGLAGHEQFF
TRBV29-1	TRBD1	NA	TRBJ1-2	TGCAGCGTTGATCGGACAGGGTTTTATGGCTACACCTTC	CSVDRTGFYGYTF
TRBV14	TRBD2	NA	TRBJ2-1	TGTGCCAGCAGCCCCCCAAGGGCTAGCGGGTACAATGAGCAGTTCTTC	CASSPPRASGYNEQFF
TRBV10-3	NA	NA	TRBJ2-1	TGTGCCATCAGTGAAGTACTACCAAACAATGAGCAGTTCTTC	CAISEVLPNNEQFF
TRBV18	TRBD1	NA	TRBJ1-5	TGTGCCAGCTCACCTCAACCCACCAGGGGGCCGGATCAGCCCCAGCATTTT	CASSPQPTRGPDQPQHF
TRBV30	NA	NA	TRBJ1-5	TGTGCCTGGGAGGGAGAAAATCAGCCCCAGCATTTT	CAWEGENQPQHF
TRBV14	NA	NA	TRBJ2-1	TGTGCCAGCAGCCAAGACAGGGCGTCCTACAATGAGCAGTTCTTC	CASSQDRASYNEQFF
TRBV25-1	NA	NA	TRBJ2-5	TGTGCCAGCAGTGAATCCGGCCAGGGGCCTCAAGAGACCCAGTACTTC	CASSESGQGPQETQYF
TRBV11-3	NA	NA	TRBJ2-1	TGTGCCAGCAGCCCCGGGGATGGCTACAATGAGCAGTTCTTC	CASSPGDGYNEQFF
TRBV5-1	NA	few	TRBJ2-2	TGCGCCAGCAGCAACGGGCGGCTCACCGGGGAGCTGTTTTTT	CASSNGRLTGELFF
TRBV30	TRBD1	NA	TRBJ2-4	TGTGCCTGGAGTCGAAAGCCGACAGGGCAGGGGAACATTCAGTACTTC	CAWSRKPTGQGNIQYF
TRBV18	NA	NA	TRBJ2-1	TGTGCCAGCTCAAACACAGGCGACTCCTACAATGAGCAGTTCTTC	CASSNTGDSYNEQFF
TRBV18	TRBD1	few	TRBJ1-5	TGTGCCAGCTCACAAGGACAGGGGCTTGTAGGTCAGCCCCAGCATTTT	CASSQGQGLVGQPQHF
TRBV29-1	TRBD2	NA	TRBJ2-1	TGCAGCGTTGTACGCCTAGCGGGAGTATACAATGAGCAGTTCTTC	CSVVRLAGVYNEQFF
TRBV9	NA	NA	TRBJ2-2	TGTGCCAGCAGCGTAGACGTGGGAGGGAACACCGGGGAGCTGTTTTTT	CASSVDVGGNTGELFF
TRBV7-2	TRBD2	NA	TRBJ2-7	TGTGCCAGCAGGAAGGGACTAGCGACCCACGAGCAGTACTTC	CASRKGLATHEQYF
TRBV6-5	TRBD2	few	TRBJ2-2	TGTGCCAGCAGATCTCGGGACTATTCCGGGGAGCTGTTTTTT	CASRSRDYSGELFF
TRBV7-9	NA	NA	TRBJ2-3	TGTGCCAGCAGCCCCCGGGGTCCAGATACGCAGTATTTT	CASSPRGPDTQYF
TRBV2	TRBD1	NA	TRBJ1-3	TGTGCCAGCAGCGGGACAGGGGGCGGTGGAAACACCATATATTTT	CASSGTGGGGNTIYF
TRBV6-5	NA	NA	TRBJ2-2	TGTGCCAGCAGTTACCTAGGGACGGACGGGGAGCTGTTTTTT	CASSYLGTDGELFF
TRBV9	NA	NA	TRBJ1-2	TGTGCCAGCAGTGAGACTGCCCTCCATACTGGCTATGGCTACACCTTC	CASSETALHTGYGYTF
TRBV2	TRBD2	NA	TRBJ2-3	TGTGCCAGCACTCCTGGGACTAGCGGGAGTGGTACGCAGTATTTT	CASTPGTSGSGTQYF
TRBV6-5	TRBD1	NA	TRBJ1-2	TGTGCCAGCACCGAGACAGGGGGCGACTATGGCTACACCTTC	CASTETGGDYGYTF
TRBV18	TRBD1	few	TRBJ1-5	TGTGCCAGCTCCCACAGGGGAGACAATCAGCCCCAGCATTTT	CASSHRGDNQPQHF
TRBV19	NA	NA	TRBJ1-5	TGTGCCAGTAGTGGGCTCCGGGAGCCCCAGCATTTT	CASSGLREPQHF
TRBV19	TRBD1	NA	TRBJ1-2	TGTGCCAGTCAAAACAGGGGCGCAGGCTATGGCTACACCTTC	CASQNRGAGYGYTF
TRBV5-1	NA	NA	TRBJ2-3	TGCGCCAGCAGCTTTAGAGGGGGGGCTGCAGATACGCAGTATTTT	CASSFRGGAADTQYF
TRBV4-3	NA	NA	TRBJ2-6	TGCGCCAGCAGCCAAGATTTCCATTCTGGGGCCAACGTCCTGACTTTC	CASSQDFHSGANVLTF
TRBV9	NA	NA	TRBJ1-4	TGTGCCAGCAGCGCATCCTGGGGCAGAGTTGAAAAACTGTTTTTT	CASSASWGRVEKLFF
TRBV4-3	TRBD1	NA	TRBJ1-2	TGCGCCAGCAGCCAGGCGGGGACAGTTTCCTATGGCTACACCTTC	CASSQAGTVSYGYTF
TRBV7-9	NA	NA	TRBJ2-7	TGTGCCAGCACCGACCCAGGGCTCTCCTACGAGCAGTACTTC	CASTDPGLSYEQYF
TRBV19	TRBD2	NA	TRBJ2-3	TGTGCCAGTAGTCCCCGGACTAGCGGGAGGGGAGATACGCAGTATTTT	CASSPRTSGRGDTQYF
TRBV10-3	NA	NA	TRBJ2-7	TGTGCCATCAGTGAGACCCTTCGACAGCTCTCCTACGAGCAGTACTTC	CAISETLRQLSYEQYF
TRBV19	TRBD2	NA	TRBJ2-3	TGTGCCAGTAGAGCGGGAGGGCTAACGTTAGGCACAGATACGCAGTATTTT	CASRAGGLTLGTDTQYF
TRBV9	NA	NA	TRBJ2-1	TGTGCCAGCAGCGTAGAGGCTACCACCTACAATGAGCAGTTCTTC	CASSVEATTYNEQFF
TRBV7-2	TRBD1	few	TRBJ1-1	TGTGCCAGCAGCATCGGGACAGGTGAAGCTTTCTTT	CASSIGTGEAFF
TRBV19	TRBD1	NA	TRBJ2-7	TGTGCCAGTCCCGCGACAGGGCCTAACTACGAGCAGTACTTC	CASPATGPNYEQYF
TRBV7-6	NA	NA	TRBJ1-1	TGTGCCAGCAGCGAGGACGCTGGGGAAGCTTTCTTT	CASSEDAGEAFF
TRBV19	TRBD1	NA	TRBJ1-5	TGTGCCAGTAGTATCCTAGGGACAGGGATCCAGCCCCAGCATTTT	CASSILGTGIQPQHF
TRBV25-1	NA	NA	TRBJ1-5	TGTGCCAGTGGGGCAGGGAGTCAGCCCCAGCATTTT	CASGAGSQPQHF
TRBV19	NA	NA	TRBJ1-2	TGTGCCAGTACGGGTTTCTATGGCTACACCTTC	CASTGFYGYTF
TRBV10-3	NA	NA	TRBJ1-2	TGTGCCATCGCCCCGGGGTCGGACTATGGCTACACCTTC	CAIAPGSDYGYTF
TRBV7-7	TRBD1	NA	TRBJ2-7	TGTGCCAGCAGCCCCGGGACAGGGAAAAACTACGAGCAGTACTTC	CASSPGTGKNYEQYF
TRBV7-8	NA	NA	TRBJ1-2	TGTGCCAGCAGTTTTTCCGAGGGTTCGCCGCTCTGGGACGGCTACACCTTC	CASSFSEGSPLWDGYTF
TRBV6-4	NA	NA	TRBJ2-5	TGTGCCAGCAGTGCTGGGGGGCAAGAGACCCAGTACTTC	CASSAGGQETQYF
TRBV7-2	NA	NA	TRBJ1-1	TGTGCCAGCAGCTTAGGGCAGGGAAACACTGAAGCTTTCTTT	CASSLGQGNTEAFF
TRBV6-6	TRBD1	once	TRBJ2-3	TGTGCCAGCAGTAGACAGGGCCCAGATACGCAGTATTTT	CASSRQGPDTQYF